These T cell receptor beta chains were read from a single sample in a study of vaccination and CD4 T cells after COVID-19. Antigens for these TCRs are unknown. TCRdb re-called the PCR reads through MiXCR, storing one row per CDR3 protein. The sample includes approximately 13,000 distinct CDR3 sequences, about 60% seen only once; the top ten take 6.2%. Sequencing input: CD4+ T cells from blood, cultured in vitro. The receptors were gathered from a human donor who had recovered from COVID-19. CDR3s include the opening cysteine and the closing phenylalanine or tryptophan. The order of the fields is V gene, clone size, J gene, D gene, CDR3 DNA, CDR3 protein. A D gene is named only where the DNA matches it firmly. The listing skips clone size in some rows; elsewhere it reads once, few, many or a size class.

V: TRBV6-1; size: .; J: TRBJ2-3; D: .; DNA: TGTGCCAGCATGCGGGGTACTGGGGATACGCAGTATTTT; CDR3: CASMRGTGDTQYF
V: TRBV10-1; size: .; J: TRBJ2-1; D: TRBD2; DNA: TGCGCCAGCAGCCCCCGGGGGGGGGAGCAGTTCTTC; CDR3: CASSPRGGEQFF
V: TRBV7-7; size: few; J: TRBJ2-5; D: .; DNA: TGTGCCAGCAGCTTAAAACTAGAGGGGACCCAGTACTTC; CDR3: CASSLKLEGTQYF
V: TRBV19; size: .; J: TRBJ2-5; D: .; DNA: TGTGCCAGTAGTATGATGGGGCGGGGAGAGACCCAGTACTTC; CDR3: CASSMMGRGETQYF
V: TRBV30; size: .; J: TRBJ1-1; D: .; DNA: TGTGCCCTGAGTTTGAACAGGGTAGGGACTGAAGCTTTCTTT; CDR3: CALSLNRVGTEAFF
V: TRBV6-4; size: few; J: TRBJ2-1; D: .; DNA: TGTGCCAGCAGCGACGGCGGGCCTTACAATGAGCAGTTCTTC; CDR3: CASSDGGPYNEQFF
V: TRBV19; size: .; J: TRBJ1-5; D: .; DNA: TGTGCCAGTAGGCGTTTAGGGTCGCGCGGACAGAATCAGCCCCAGCATTTT; CDR3: CASRRLGSRGQNQPQHF
V: TRBV7-6; size: large; J: TRBJ1-1; D: .; DNA: TGTGCCAGCAGCTTAGGTAATTGGGCAGGGTCGAACACTGAAGCTTTCTTT; CDR3: CASSLGNWAGSNTEAFF
V: TRBV2; size: .; J: TRBJ1-5; D: .; DNA: TGTGCCAGCACGGCGGAGAGCAATCAGCCCCAGCATTTT; CDR3: CASTAESNQPQHF
V: TRBV7-2; size: .; J: TRBJ1-6; D: .; DNA: TGTGCCAGCAGCTTAACCCAGGGATCGAATTCACCCCTCCACTTT; CDR3: CASSLTQGSNSPLHF
V: TRBV6-5; size: .; J: TRBJ1-1; D: .; DNA: TGTGCCAGCAGTTACTCCGGACTGACCGTTTATAACACTGAAGCTTTCTTT; CDR3: CASSYSGLTVYNTEAFF
V: TRBV27; size: .; J: TRBJ1-2; D: TRBD1; DNA: TGTGCCAGCAGCCGGACAGGTTTCGGCTACACCTTC; CDR3: CASSRTGFGYTF
V: TRBV7-9; size: .; J: TRBJ1-1; D: .; DNA: TGTGCCAGCAGCTTAGTTAGGGCAGCAACCCCCGCTGAAGCTTTCTTT; CDR3: CASSLVRAATPAEAFF
V: TRBV7-3; size: once; J: TRBJ2-1; D: .; DNA: TGTGCCAGCAGCCGAGGGAATGAGCAGTTCTTC; CDR3: CASSRGNEQFF
V: TRBV20-1; size: once; J: TRBJ2-5; D: .; DNA: TGCAGTGCTCCGAGGGGAAGTGGGACCCAGTACTTC; CDR3: CSAPRGSGTQYF
V: TRBV19; size: .; J: TRBJ1-5; D: .; DNA: TGTGCCAGTAGTTCGACCGGGGTGCGTAGCAATCAGCCCCAGCATTTT; CDR3: CASSSTGVRSNQPQHF
V: TRBV7-9; size: few; J: TRBJ1-4; D: .; DNA: TGTGCCAGCAGCTTGTTCCTGGTTCGGGGACTAGACGAAAAACTGTTTTTT; CDR3: CASSLFLVRGLDEKLFF
V: TRBV27; size: few; J: TRBJ1-2; D: .; DNA: TGTGCCAGCAGTTTATCCTCAACAGTGCGCTATGGCTACACCTTC; CDR3: CASSLSSTVRYGYTF
V: TRBV2; size: .; J: TRBJ2-1; D: .; DNA: TGTGCCAGCAGTTTAGCGTATAGCATTCAGTTCTTC; CDR3: CASSLAYSIQFF
V: TRBV24-1; size: .; J: TRBJ2-5; D: .; DNA: TGTGCCACCACCCACGAGGATATGGAGACCCAGTACTTC; CDR3: CATTHEDMETQYF
V: TRBV12-5; size: .; J: TRBJ2-3; D: .; DNA: TGTGCTAGTGTCTCGGAGGCGTCGGGGGATACGCAGTATTTT; CDR3: CASVSEASGDTQYF
V: TRBV7-9; size: .; J: TRBJ2-7; D: TRBD2; DNA: TGTGCCAGCAGCTCCACCGGGACTAGCGGGAGATTCCACGAGCAGTACTTC; CDR3: CASSSTGTSGRFHEQYF
V: TRBV12-3/TRBV12-4; size: .; J: TRBJ2-7; D: .; DNA: TGTGCCAGCAGTTTAGAAGTCTTTGGGGGGTGGGGCTCCTACGAGCAGTACTTC; CDR3: CASSLEVFGGWGSYEQYF
V: TRBV5-1; size: .; J: TRBJ2-5; D: TRBD2; DNA: TGCGCCAGCAGCCGGGCGGCGGGAGCGGTAGAGACCCAGTACTTC; CDR3: CASSRAAGAVETQYF